Each of the 29 T cell receptor beta chains below was sequenced from the same sample in a study of blood T cell repertoires in COVID-19. The table came from immunoSEQ multiplex PCR; TCRdb's copy has only in-frame clones and leaves some out. Of 110,000 or so clones in the sample, about 89% are singletons; the top ten hold about 18%. Source material: peripheral blood. The origin of the receptors is a human donor with acute or convalescent COVID-19. The donor label of this sample is uncertain.

The genes are TRBV6-2 or TRBV6-3 and TRBJ1-1, with D possibly being TRBD1 (6 bases). The CDR3 runs to 13 residues. The germline V and J ends were trimmed by 5 bases and 1 base, with 8 bases remaining between them. Germline V lookup: CDR1 MNHEY, CDR2 SVGEGT. CDR3 residues: CASSATGNTEAFF. In nucleotides, the CDR3 is TGTGCCAGCAGTGCGACAGGGAACACTGAAGCTTTCTTT.

The chain has TRBV14 and TRBJ1-1; maybe TRBD1 (6 bases). The CDR3 consists of 14 residues. Germline V gene data show CDR1 as SGHDN and CDR2 as FVKESK. V lost 2 bases, J lost 4 bases, and 11 bases lay in between. The CDR3 nucleotides read TGTGCCAGCAGCCAACAGGTAGGGGGCACTGAAGCTTTCTTT. This translates into CASSQQVGGTEAFF.

CDR3 region: CASSFGTVNSNQPQHF. The CDR3 region has the DNA TGTGCCAGTAGCTTTGGGACAGTAAATAGCAATCAGCCCCAGCATTTT. This chain connects TRBV19 to TRBJ1-5, with 7 bases that match TRBD1. In germline, CDR1 is LNHDA, CDR2 SQIVND (reference sequence). V shed 6 bases, J shed 0 bases, and the junction held 8 bases outside the gene matches. The CDR3 contains 16 residues.

The V call is TRBV28, the J call TRBJ1-1; weak D call: TRBD1 (6 bases). CDR1 and CDR2 (germline): MDHEN, SYDVKM. Between the trimmed V and J ends, which lost 7 bases and 4 bases, there was a span of 10 bases. The CDR3 is 12 amino acids. The CDR3 sequence is CASKDSSTEAFF. CDR3 sequence (DNA): TGTGCCAGCAAGGACAGCAGCACTGAAGCTTTCTTT.

The rearrangement uses TRBV5-4 and TRBJ1-1; 10 bases line up with TRBD1. Germline values: CDR1 SGHNT, CDR2 YYREEE (reference sequence). The length of the CDR3 is 16 residues. The J segment lost 2 bases and the V segment lost 0 bases, leaving 4 bases of the junction unmatched. Here the CDR3 DNA reads TGTGCCAGCAGCTTGGGACAGGGGGCCTCAAACACTGAAGCTTTCTTT. Protein product: CASSLGQGASNTEAFF. Full variable domain (missing parts from reference TRBV5-4 and TRBJ1-1): ETGVTQSPTHLIKTRGQQVTLRCSSQSGHNTVSWYQQALGQGPQFIFQYYREEENGRGNFPPRFSGLQFPNYSSELNVNALELDDSALYLCASSLGQGASNTEAFFGQGTRLTVV.

This chain links TRBV4-3 with TRBJ1-5; TRBD1 matches 8 bases. V lost 0 bases and J lost 2; bases outside the gene matches: 6. The CDR3 is 17 amino acids. Per germline, CDR1 LGHNA and CDR2 YSLEER. The CDR3 DNA sequence: TGCGCCAGCAGCCAAGACCTCGACAGGGGCCGCAATCAGCCCCAGCATTTT. It is translated as CASSQDLDRGRNQPQHF.

This clone was picked up a small number of times. The rearrangement uses TRBV28 and TRBJ1-2; 7 bases line up with TRBD1. CDR3 size: 15 residues. V was pared by 3 bases and J by 5 bases, with 9 bases of the junction left unmatched. Germline CDR1 MDHEN, CDR2 SYDVKM. CDR3 DNA: TGTGCCAGCAGTTTTTCTTATGACAGGGTTTATGGCTACACCTTC. It translates to CASSFSYDRVYGYTF.

The rearrangement joins TRBV19 to TRBJ2-1, with D perhaps matching TRBD1 (6 bases). The V gene lost 4 bases and the J gene lost 0 bases, with 19 bases spanning the gap. Germline CDR1 and CDR2: LNHDA and SQIVND (reference sequence). The CDR3 runs to 18 residues. The CDR3 DNA is TGTGCCAGTAGTACGGGCTTGCAGGGGATCAGCTCCTACAATGAGCAGTTCTTC. Its protein product is CASSTGLQGISSYNEQFF.

This rearrangement joins TRBV6-5 to TRBJ2-3; 8 nucleotides match TRBD2. The trim removed 5 bases at V and 4 bases at J, leaving 8 bases unmatched. The CDR3 length is 15 residues. Germline V lookup: CDR1 MNHEY, CDR2 SVGAGI. The CDR3 DNA sequence: TGTGCCAGCAGTACCCGGGAGGGTGGGCCAGATACGCAGTATTTT. Its protein is CASSTREGGPDTQYF.

CDR3 residues: CATSDLPRGDRVINSPLHF. CDR3 DNA sequence: TGTGCCACCAGTGATTTACCCCGGGGGGACAGGGTAATAAATTCACCCCTCCACTTT. The chain employs TRBV24-1 and TRBJ1-6, with 9 bases matching TRBD1. J lost 7 bases, V lost 1 base, and 13 bases had no gene match. This CDR3 comprises 19 residues. From germline, CDR1 is KGHDR and CDR2 SFDVKD.

This chain links TRBV5-5 with TRBJ1-1; a possible D gene is TRBD1 (5 bases). This CDR3 is built from 14 residues. Trimming cost V 2 bases and J 1 base, with 9 bases left between them. In germline, CDR1 is SGHKS, CDR2 YYEKEE (reference sequence). The CDR3 DNA follows: TGTGCCAGCAGCTTATCGACAGCGAACACTGAAGCTTTCTTT. Amino acid sequence: CASSLSTANTEAFF.

The chain recombines TRBV3-1 (or the pseudogene TRBV3-2) with TRBJ1-5; D call uncertain. Per germline, CDR1 LGHDT and CDR2 YNNKEL (reference sequence). V lost 4 bases and J lost 5, with 12 bases in between. The length of the CDR3 is 14 residues. CDR3 DNA: TGTGCCAGCAGCCTAAGTAGCTGGGATCAGCCCCAGCATTTT. Residues: CASSLSSWDQPQHF.

V and J are TRBV6-6 and TRBJ1-6; TRBD1 is a possible D gene (5 bases). Trimming cost V 7 bases and J 11 bases, with 15 bases left between them. CDR1 and CDR2 from the germline V gene are MNHNY and SVGAGI (reference sequence). This CDR3 is built from 13 residues. The CDR3 protein is CASTSRAGAPLHF. CDR3 in DNA: TGTGCCAGCACCTCAAGGGCGGGGGCACCCCTCCACTTT.

The rearrangement joins TRBV7-9 to TRBJ1-2; D not resolved. Germline V CDR1 and CDR2: SEHNR, FQNEAQ (reference sequence). V was shortened by 3 bases and J by 6 bases, with 11 bases between the two germline ends. This CDR3 is 13 amino acids long. The CDR3 DNA sequence: TGTGCCAGCAGCTTCTACGGCGAGGATGGCTACACCTTC. It yields the protein CASSFYGEDGYTF.

The gene calls are TRBV12-1 and TRBJ2-1; the listed D gene, TRBD2, was not tested against the DNA. TRBV12-1 is recorded as a pseudogene. The CDR3 loop spans 16 amino acids. The CDR3 loop is CASSLRRYLAVNEQFF. DNA for the CDR3: TGTGCCAGCAGCCTACGCCGGTACCTAGCGGTTAATGAGCAGTTCTTC.

This rearrangement joins TRBV28 to TRBJ1-2, with D possibly TRBD1 on 6 matching bases. Trimming pared 5 bases from V and 4 bases from J, leaving 14 bases between. The CDR3 extends over 14 amino acids. CDR1 and CDR2 (germline): MDHEN, SYDVKM. CDR3: CASSGGRDAYGYTF. The CDR3 DNA sequence: TGTGCCAGCAGTGGGGGCCGAGATGCCTATGGCTACACCTTC.

This chain uses TRBV14 with TRBJ2-7, with a tentative D call TRBD1 (6 bases). This CDR3 is built from 13 residues. V dropped 5 bases and J dropped 4 bases, with 12 bases sitting between them. Germline V lookup: CDR1 SGHDN, CDR2 FVKESK. The chain's CDR3 is CASSSLGAYEQYF. DNA for the CDR3: TGTGCCAGCAGCAGTCTGGGGGCGTACGAGCAGTACTTC. The full variable domain, its missing parts supplied by reference TRBV14 and TRBJ2-7, is EAGVTQFPSHSVIEKGQTVTLRCDPISGHDNLYWYRRVMGKEIKFLLHFVKESKQDESGMPNNRFLAERTGGTYSTLKVQPAELEDSGVYFCASSSLGAYEQYFGPGTRLTVT.

The chain uses TRBV12-1 and TRBJ2-7; no DNA check was done on the table's D call, TRBD2. TRBV12-1 corresponds to a pseudogene. The CDR3 is 15 residues long. The CDR3 sequence: CASSFRGLAGGEQYF. CDR3 nucleotide sequence: TGTGCCAGCAGCTTTCGAGGACTAGCGGGAGGGGAGCAGTACTTC.

A remark on this clone: This same CDR3 is encoded by further DNA sequences in the sample. The V and J genes are TRBV5-1 and TRBJ1-2, with no clear D. The CDR3 spans 14 residues. Trimming left V 0 bases short and J 5 bases short, with 11 bases between. Looked up from germline, CDR1 is SGHRS and CDR2 is YFSETQ. As DNA, the CDR3 is TGCGCCAGCAGCTTGGCCGAGGGCCGATATGGCTACACCTTC. Encoded protein: CASSLAEGRYGYTF.

This rearrangement joins TRBV3-1 (or the pseudogene TRBV3-2) to TRBJ2-2, with D possibly matching TRBD1 (5 bases). Per the germline V gene, CDR1 is LGHDT and CDR2 is YNNKEL (reference sequence). V lost 2 bases to trimming and J lost 4 bases, with 14 bases between them. The CDR3 spans 16 residues. CDR3 region: CASSQNTGRSTGELFF. DNA of the CDR3: TGTGCCAGCAGCCAAAACACAGGCAGGTCCACCGGGGAGCTGTTTTTT.

This sequence joins TRBV7-3 and TRBJ1-1; D call uncertain. The V end lost 5 bases, the J end lost 1 base, and 8 bases lay between the germline ends. Germline values: CDR1 SGHTA, CDR2 FQGTGA. CDR3 size: 13 residues. Here the CDR3 DNA reads TGTGCCAGCAGCCAACATACGAACACTGAAGCTTTCTTT. Encoded protein: CASSQHTNTEAFF.

CDR3 protein: CASSPGGKETQYF. The CDR3 bases are TGTGCCAGCAGCCCGGGGGGAAAAGAGACCCAGTACTTC. V usage is TRBV7-3 and J usage is TRBJ2-5; 7 positions match TRBD2. V was pared by 5 bases and J by 3 bases, with 3 bases of the junction left unmatched. The CDR3 sequence is 13 residues long. In germline, CDR1 is SGHTA, CDR2 FQGTGA.

The chain links TRBV2 to TRBJ1-4, with TRBD1 matching 9 bases. This CDR3 is 17 amino acids long. CDR1 SNHLY and CDR2 FYNNEI come from the germline V gene. V lost 4 bases, J lost 2 bases, and 8 bases stayed unmatched. The CDR3 bases are TGTGCCAGCAGTGCTCCCGGACAGGGGTTGACTAATGAAAAACTGTTTTTT. It encodes CASSAPGQGLTNEKLFF.

This clone is a singleton in its sample. This sequence joins TRBV5-1 and TRBJ2-5, with 8 nucleotides matching TRBD1. The ends lost 4 bases at V and 1 base at J; junction bases unmatched: 6. Germline V gene lookup returns CDR1 SGHRS and CDR2 YFSETQ. The CDR3 sequence is 15 residues long. The CDR3: CASSPGQVGQETQYF. CDR3 in DNA: TGCGCCAGCAGCCCGGGACAGGTTGGCCAAGAGACCCAGTACTTC.

This chain links TRBV5-1 with TRBJ1-5; 8 nucleotides line up with TRBD1. J was trimmed by 6 bases and V by 0 bases; bases with no gene match: 5. CDR3 size: 15 residues. Germline CDR1 is SGHRS and CDR2 is YFSETQ. The CDR3 region has the DNA TGCGCCAGCAGCTTGGATCCAGGGGGCTCTCAGCCCCAGCATTTT. Protein product: CASSLDPGGSQPQHF. The full variable domain, with the rest looked up from reference TRBV5-1 and TRBJ1-5, is KAGVTQTPRYLIKTRGQQVTLSCSPISGHRSVSWYQQTPGQGLQFLFEYFSETQRNKGNFPGRFSGRQFSNSRSEMNVSTLELGDSALYLCASSLDPGGSQPQHFGDGTRLSIL.

This clone was detected once. The chain is built from TRBV5-5 and TRBJ2-1; 8 bases map to TRBD2. V gave up 4 bases and J gave up 3 bases; unmatched junction bases: 6. This CDR3 has 15 residues. Germline V gene sequence: CDR1 SGHKS, CDR2 YYEKEE (reference sequence). CDR3 region: CASSPRLAGYNEQFF. CDR3 nucleotide sequence: TGTGCCAGCAGCCCCCGTCTAGCGGGCTACAATGAGCAGTTCTTC.

The chain combines TRBV19 with TRBJ2-7; 8 bases match TRBD2. V dropped 4 bases and J dropped 0; count of bases not matched to a gene: 8. Germline lookup yields CDR1 LNHDA and CDR2 SQIVND (reference sequence). The CDR3 is made up of 16 amino acids. The CDR3 spells CASSTSGLAGSYEQYF. CDR3 sequence (DNA): TGTGCCAGTAGTACAAGTGGGCTAGCGGGCTCCTACGAGCAGTACTTC.

V usage is TRBV19 and J usage is TRBJ1-1, with 9 bases identical to TRBD1. The CDR3 has 15 amino acids. Germline V gene sequence: CDR1 LNHDA, CDR2 SQIVND (reference sequence). The V and J ends lost 5 bases and 4 bases, in that order; junction bases with no gene match: 8. The CDR3 DNA is TGTGCCAGTAGTTCACTAAGGACAGGGGCCACTGAAGCTTTCTTT. Its protein is CASSSLRTGATEAFF.

V is TRBV11-1 and J is TRBJ2-3; 9 bases map to TRBD1. Unmatched junction bases numbered 4, after V lost 3 bases and J lost 0 bases. This CDR3 is built from 16 residues. The germline V gene has CDR1 SGHAT and CDR2 FQDESV (reference sequence). This CDR3 reads CASSLGTGPSTDTQYF. The CDR3 nucleotides read TGTGCCAGCAGCTTGGGGACAGGGCCGAGCACAGATACGCAGTATTTT. Drawing the rest from reference TRBV11-1 and TRBJ2-3, the complete variable domain is EAEVAQSPRYKITEKSQAVAFWCDPISGHATLYWYRQILGQGPELLVQFQDESVVDDSQLPKDRFSAERLKGVDSTLKIQPAELGDSAMYLCASSLGTGPSTDTQYFGPGTRLTVL.